This passage covers 17 T cell receptor beta chains from one sample sequenced in a study of blood T cell repertoires in COVID-19. Method: immunoSEQ multiplex PCR; TCRdb's copy keeps in-frame clones and lacks some. Counted here are about 280,000 clones, about 89% occurring once; the ten biggest clones make up about 4.2%. Sequencing used peripheral blood. The source of these receptors is a man aged 35-49 years with acute or convalescent COVID-19.

This rearrangement joins TRBV24-1 to TRBJ1-1, with unresolved D. The V end lost 6 bases, the J end lost 3 bases, and 16 bases lay between the germline ends. Germline V lookup: CDR1 KGHDR, CDR2 SFDVKD. This CDR3 is built from 15 residues. The CDR3 DNA sequence: TGTGCCACCAGTCGAAGAGGAGGGTTACACACTGAAGCTTTCTTT. This translates into CATSRRGGLHTEAFF.

The rearrangement links TRBV5-6 to TRBJ2-7; 8 bases are a match to TRBD2. V shed 0 bases and J 5 bases; nucleotides not matched to a gene: 4. The CDR3 is made up of 14 amino acids. Germline lookup yields CDR1 SGHDT and CDR2 YYEEEE. The CDR3 spells CASSLAAGEDEQYF. The CDR3 DNA is TGTGCCAGCAGCTTGGCAGCGGGGGAGGACGAGCAGTACTTC. Drawing the rest from reference TRBV5-6 and TRBJ2-7, the complete variable domain is DAGVTQSPTHLIKTRGQQVTLRCSPKSGHDTVSWYQQALGQGPQFIFQYYEEEERQRGNFPDRFSGHQFPNYSSELNVNALLLGDSALYLCASSLAAGEDEQYFGPGTRLTVT.

V gene TRBV27 combines with J gene TRBJ2-2; TRBD2 aligns across 9 bases. Germline V gene sequence: CDR1 MNHEY, CDR2 SMNVEV (reference sequence). V shed 8 bases and J 5 bases; nucleotides not matched to a gene: 21. CDR3 length: 19 amino acids. In DNA form, the CDR3 reads TGTGCCAGCGGGACGAAATGGAGGGAGCGGGGGGCGGATACCGGGGAGCTGTTTTTT. As protein: CASGTKWRERGADTGELFF.

The rearrangement uses TRBV29-1 and TRBJ1-1; D unresolved. V was trimmed by 6 bases and J by 5 bases, leaving 10 bases between them. This CDR3 comprises 11 residues. Germline CDR1 SQVTM, CDR2 ANQGSEA. In DNA, the CDR3 is TGCAGCGTCGTTCAGTGGACTGAAGCTTTCTTT. It specifies CSVVQWTEAFF.

The chain links TRBV5-4 to TRBJ2-5; 10 bases align to TRBD1. Trimming cost V 2 bases and J 0 bases; bases outside gene matches: 7. This CDR3 comprises 17 residues. From germline, CDR1 is SGHNT and CDR2 YYREEE (reference sequence). The CDR3 spells CASSFGGTGVNQETQYF. CDR3 nucleotide sequence: TGTGCCAGCAGCTTCGGGGGGACAGGGGTGAACCAAGAGACCCAGTACTTC.

The chain uses TRBV5-4 and TRBJ1-1; D unresolved. The CDR3 has 14 residues. V was trimmed by 1 base and J by 1 base, leaving 8 bases between them. Germline CDR1 SGHNT, CDR2 YYREEE (reference sequence). The CDR3 loop is CASSLSTANTEAFF. CDR3 in DNA: TGTGCCAGCAGCTTGAGTACAGCGAACACTGAAGCTTTCTTT.

The gene calls are TRBV29-1 and TRBJ1-1; 7 bases line up with TRBD1. Per germline, CDR1 SQVTM and CDR2 ANQGSEA. V trimming: 7 bases; J trimming: 3 bases; junction bases outside the gene matches: 5. This CDR3 region has 12 residues. Here the CDR3 reads CSGATGDTEAFF. CDR3 in DNA: TGCAGCGGGGCAACAGGGGACACTGAAGCTTTCTTT.

The chain joins TRBV6-2 or TRBV6-3 to TRBJ2-7; D might be TRBD2 (5 bases). Trimming removed 3 bases at V and 8 bases at J, with 11 bases between. The CDR3 runs 12 residues. Germline lookup yields CDR1 MNHEY and CDR2 SVGEGT. The CDR3 reads CASSYVRLKQYF. CDR3 DNA: TGTGCCAGCAGTTATGTTCGACTAAAGCAGTACTTC.

The chain is built from TRBV27 and TRBJ1-2; TRBD1 aligns across 8 bases. The CDR3 runs 13 residues. Germline V lookup: CDR1 MNHEY, CDR2 SMNVEV (reference sequence). The V gene end was trimmed by 6 bases and the J gene end by 8 bases; junction bases not matched to a gene: 8. CDR3 residues: CASRSGTGGGYTF. CDR3 nucleotides: TGTGCCAGCAGGTCCGGGACAGGAGGAGGCTACACCTTC.

V is TRBV5-1 and J is TRBJ2-2; no reliable D call. V lost 6 bases, J lost 6 bases, and 15 bases lay in between. Per germline, CDR1 SGHRS and CDR2 YFSETQ. This CDR3 is 14 amino acids long. CDR3 protein: CASTDVILAGELFF. CDR3 coding DNA: TGCGCCAGCACAGACGTCATTCTAGCCGGGGAGCTGTTTTTT.

The CDR3 bases are TGTGCCTGCGACAGGGAGGAGTTTCAGCCCCAGCATTTT. Encoded protein: CACDREEFQPQHF. The rearrangement links TRBV6-5 to TRBJ1-5; 7 bases fit TRBD1. With V trimmed by 11 bases and J by 6 bases, 10 bases remained unmatched. The CDR3 covers 13 residues. Germline loops: CDR1 MNHEY, CDR2 SVGAGI.

The J gene is TRBJ1-3, the V gene TRBV7-7, with D tentatively TRBD1 (6 bases). V gave up 2 bases and J gave up 0 bases, with 17 bases separating them. The CDR3 contains 18 residues. Germline loops: CDR1 SSHAT, CDR2 FNYEAQ (reference sequence). CDR3 residues: CASSLSGEGQPSGNTIYF. In DNA, the CDR3 is TGTGCCAGCAGCTTATCAGGGGAGGGGCAGCCCTCTGGAAACACCATATATTTT.

The chain joins TRBV14 to TRBJ2-1; D is unresolved. From germline, CDR1 is SGHDN and CDR2 FVKESK. CDR3 size: 13 residues. V was cut by 3 bases and J by 7 bases, with 10 bases left in between. For the CDR3, the DNA is TGTGCCAGCAGCCAGTCAGGATCGAATGAGCAGTTCTTC. The encoded protein is CASSQSGSNEQFF. The variable domain in full, with the rest retrieved from reference TRBV14 and TRBJ2-1, is EAGVTQFPSHSVIEKGQTVTLRCDPISGHDNLYWYRRVMGKEIKFLLHFVKESKQDESGMPNNRFLAERTGGTYSTLKVQPAELEDSGVYFCASSQSGSNEQFFGPGTRLTVL.

The gene calls are TRBV3-1 (or the pseudogene TRBV3-2) and TRBJ2-3, with 8 bases that match TRBD2. Germline lookup yields CDR1 LGHDT and CDR2 YNNKEL (reference sequence). There are 16 residues in the CDR3. After removal of 3 bases from V and 5 bases from J, the junction contained 10 bases not matched to a gene. CDR3 in DNA: TGTGCCAGCAGCCAGGTTAGCGGGGTGGTGGGAGATACGCAGTATTTT. Amino acid sequence: CASSQVSGVVGDTQYF.

This sequence joins TRBV24-1 and TRBJ2-1; TRBD2 matches 8 bases. CDR1 KGHDR and CDR2 SFDVKD come from the germline V gene. The CDR3 is made up of 15 amino acids. With 10 bases clipped from V and 0 bases from J, the junction kept 7 bases outside the gene matches. The CDR3 loop is CATSSGTSSYNEQFF. Here the CDR3 DNA reads TGTGCCACTAGCTCCGGGACTAGCTCCTACAATGAGCAGTTCTTC.

The chain links TRBV7-3 to TRBJ2-1; perhaps TRBD2 as D (5 bases). The germline V and J ends were trimmed by 0 bases and 3 bases, with 9 bases remaining between them. Per the germline V gene, CDR1 is SGHTA and CDR2 is FQGTGA. The CDR3 extends over 15 amino acids. CDR3 nucleotide sequence: TGTGCCAGCAGCTTAACCCGGGATTACTACAATGAGCAGTTCTTC. Translated, it gives CASSLTRDYYNEQFF.

The gene calls are TRBV14 and TRBJ1-2; 9 bases map to TRBD1. The CDR3 extends over 14 amino acids. Germline loops: CDR1 SGHDN, CDR2 FVKESK. V shed 7 bases, J shed 2 bases, and the junction held 5 bases outside the gene matches. CDR3: CASTRGTGNYGYTF. CDR3 in DNA: TGTGCCAGCACCAGGGGGACAGGGAACTATGGCTACACCTTC.